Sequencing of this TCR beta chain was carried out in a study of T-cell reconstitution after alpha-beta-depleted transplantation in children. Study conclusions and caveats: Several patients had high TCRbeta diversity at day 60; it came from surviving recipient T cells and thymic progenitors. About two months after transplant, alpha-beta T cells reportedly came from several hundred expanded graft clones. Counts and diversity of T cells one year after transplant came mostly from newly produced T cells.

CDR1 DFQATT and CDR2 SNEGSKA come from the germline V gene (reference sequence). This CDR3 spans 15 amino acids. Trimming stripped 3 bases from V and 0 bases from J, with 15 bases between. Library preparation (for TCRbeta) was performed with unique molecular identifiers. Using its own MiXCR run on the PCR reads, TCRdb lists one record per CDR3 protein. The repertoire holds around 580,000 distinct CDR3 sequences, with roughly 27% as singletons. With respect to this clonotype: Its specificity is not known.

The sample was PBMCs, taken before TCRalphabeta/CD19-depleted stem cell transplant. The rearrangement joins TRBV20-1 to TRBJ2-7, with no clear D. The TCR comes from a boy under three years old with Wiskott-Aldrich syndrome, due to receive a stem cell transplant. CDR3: CSASRLFRSSYEQYF. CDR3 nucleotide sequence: TGCAGTGCTAGCCGTCTTTTCCGGAGCTCCTACGAGCAGTACTTC.